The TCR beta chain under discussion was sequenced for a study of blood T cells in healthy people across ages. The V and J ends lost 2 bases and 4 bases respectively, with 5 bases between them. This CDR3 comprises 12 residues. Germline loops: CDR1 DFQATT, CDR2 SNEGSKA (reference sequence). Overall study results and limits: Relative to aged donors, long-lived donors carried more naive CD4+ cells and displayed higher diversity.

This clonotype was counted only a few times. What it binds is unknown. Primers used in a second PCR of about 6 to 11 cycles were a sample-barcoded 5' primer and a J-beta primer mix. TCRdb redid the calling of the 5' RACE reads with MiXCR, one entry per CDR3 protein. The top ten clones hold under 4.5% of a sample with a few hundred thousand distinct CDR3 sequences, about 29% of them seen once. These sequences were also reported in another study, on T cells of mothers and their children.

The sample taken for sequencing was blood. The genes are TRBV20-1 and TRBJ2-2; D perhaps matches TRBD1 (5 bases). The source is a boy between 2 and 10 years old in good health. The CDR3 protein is CSARTGTGELFF. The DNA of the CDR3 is TGCAGTGCTAGAACAGGCACCGGGGAGCTGTTTTTT.